The clone carrying this T cell receptor beta chain was counted a few times. TCRdb passed the RT-PCR reads through MiXCR, listing each CDR3 protein once. The sample contains just under 550,000 distinct CDR3 sequences, 20% to 25% of which appear only once. This specimen comes from a study of response to subunit inactivated influenza vaccine. Germline CDR1 and CDR2: MNHEY and SVGAGI. The length of the CDR3 is 16 residues. The V gene lost 2 bases and the J gene lost 8 bases, with 21 bases spanning the gap. This same sample was also taken into another study, of T cells expressing NK-cell markers. This second study notes: Beta-chain TCR cDNA was generated via 5'RACE template switching with UMIs.

This specimen was CD4+ T cells sorted from PBMCs, taken less than 13 days after vaccination. The V call is TRBV6-5, the J call TRBJ1-2, with a tentative D call TRBD1 (5 bases). The clonotype comes from a man aged 50 to 60 who received an inactivated influenza vaccine. The CDR3 is CASSYPSMGGGEGYTF. CDR3 in DNA: TGTGCCAGCAGTTACCCGAGTATGGGGGGAGGAGAAGGCTACACCTTC.